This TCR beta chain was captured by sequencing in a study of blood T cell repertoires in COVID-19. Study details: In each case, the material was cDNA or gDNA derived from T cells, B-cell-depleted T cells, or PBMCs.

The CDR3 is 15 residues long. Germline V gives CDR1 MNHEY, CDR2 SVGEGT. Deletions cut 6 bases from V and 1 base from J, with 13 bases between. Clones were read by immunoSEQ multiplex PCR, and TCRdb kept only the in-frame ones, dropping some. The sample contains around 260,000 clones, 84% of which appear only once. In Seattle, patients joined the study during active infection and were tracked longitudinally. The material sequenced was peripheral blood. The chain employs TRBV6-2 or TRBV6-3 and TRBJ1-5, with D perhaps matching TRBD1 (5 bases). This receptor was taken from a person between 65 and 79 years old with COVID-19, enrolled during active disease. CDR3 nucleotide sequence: TGTGCCAGCAGCCGCATTCAGGGAAGCAATCAGCCCCAGCATTTT. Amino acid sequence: CASSRIQGSNQPQHF.